This T cell receptor beta chain came from a study of cytomegalovirus exposure and HLA in healthy donors. The PCR contained 60 Vbeta and 13 Jbeta primers. Repertoires were generated with immunoSEQ multiplex PCR, while TCRdb's copy carries only in-frame clones and drops some. This table holds fewer than 100,000 clones. To note about this clone: Its antigen remains unknown.

Study-wide results and caveats: The study designated 150 or so TCR beta chains cytomegalovirus-associated. Follow-up analysis later connected one missense variant in DCLRE1C with trimming of TCR beta V- and J-genes.

Germline CDR1 is SGHRS and CDR2 is YFSETQ. The trim removed 4 bases at V and 0 bases at J, leaving 7 bases unmatched. The CDR3 contains 17 residues. The origin of this receptor is a man aged 18 to 35 in good health and CMV-seropositive. Input material: PBMCs. The chain has TRBV5-1 and TRBJ1-5; 10 bases agree with TRBD1. CDR3 sequence: CASSLGTGANSNQPQHF. The CDR3 DNA sequence: TGCGCCAGCAGCCTCGGGACAGGGGCGAATAGCAATCAGCCCCAGCATTTT.